This is a list of T cell receptor beta chains from one sample in a study of TIL therapy for anti-PD-1-resistant metastatic lung cancer. Profiling relied on immunoSEQ multiplex PCR, and the TCRdb table lists in-frame clones only, not all of them. The data contain about 60,000 clones, approximately 69% of them singletons. Sequenced here: blood, sampled at baseline. These receptors all stem from a person between 25 and 79 years old with non-small cell lung cancer. Both conserved end residues are part of each CDR3.

J gene: TRBJ2-4; V gene: TRBV9; CDR3 protein: CASSAWGTGRDIQYF
J gene: TRBJ2-5; V gene: TRBV5-1; CDR3 protein: CASSLPLAGGQETQYF
J gene: TRBJ2-4; V gene: TRBV13; CDR3 protein: CASSLQHEGIQYF
J gene: TRBJ1-6; V gene: TRBV6-5; CDR3 protein: CASSGQLYNSPLHF
J gene: TRBJ1-4; V gene: TRBV29-1; CDR3 protein: CSVGLQTTNEKLFF
J gene: TRBJ2-3; V gene: TRBV9; CDR3 protein: CASSVLAVQDTQYF
J gene: TRBJ1-5; V gene: TRBV15; CDR3 protein: CATSSGNWEPQHF
J gene: TRBJ2-4; V gene: TRBV5-1; CDR3 protein: CASSLGQSNIQYF
J gene: TRBJ2-1; V gene: TRBV7-3; CDR3 protein: CASSKGLAGDNEQFF
J gene: TRBJ1-4; V gene: TRBV29-1; CDR3 protein: CSAGQSNEKLFF
J gene: TRBJ2-7; V gene: TRBV6-7; CDR3 protein: CASSYLAGGPRSYEQYF
J gene: TRBJ2-4; V gene: TRBV23-1; CDR3 protein: CASTRGIDIQYF
J gene: TRBJ2-3; V gene: TRBV2; CDR3 protein: CASSGRASATDTQYF
J gene: TRBJ2-1; V gene: TRBV9; CDR3 protein: CASSVQLEDEQFF
J gene: TRBJ2-1; V gene: TRBV5-4; CDR3 protein: CASSLRTSGESSYNEQFF
J gene: TRBJ2-1; V gene: TRBV5-4; CDR3 protein: CASRPPTSGGADEQFF
J gene: TRBJ2-2; V gene: TRBV29-1; CDR3 protein: CSVERGTGELFF
J gene: TRBJ2-5; V gene: TRBV7-3; CDR3 protein: CASSFRREETQYF
J gene: TRBJ2-1; V gene: TRBV10-1; CDR3 protein: CASSEMGQGKMYNEQFF
J gene: TRBJ2-7; V gene: TRBV6-4; CDR3 protein: CASSVGSGASYEQYF
J gene: TRBJ2-2; V gene: TRBV30; CDR3 protein: CAWRMWGSSYGELFF
J gene: TRBJ1-1; V gene: TRBV6-1; CDR3 protein: CASRVGNTEAFF
J gene: TRBJ1-2; V gene: TRBV29-1; CDR3 protein: CSVTQGANYGYTF
J gene: TRBJ2-7; V gene: TRBV18; CDR3 protein: CASSRLGEGYEQYF
J gene: TRBJ1-1; V gene: TRBV5-1; CDR3 protein: CASSLRGGTEAFF
J gene: TRBJ2-1; V gene: TRBV10-3; CDR3 protein: CATSHDGLAGENEQFF
J gene: TRBJ2-2; V gene: TRBV5-1; CDR3 protein: CASSLGGLPPGELFF
J gene: TRBJ1-1; V gene: TRBV7-8; CDR3 protein: CASSSSRNTEAFF
J gene: TRBJ2-1; V gene: TRBV5-1; CDR3 protein: CASSLESLSYNEQFF
J gene: TRBJ2-3; V gene: TRBV7-6; CDR3 protein: CASSLQTSGASTDTQYF
J gene: TRBJ2-5; V gene: TRBV5-4; CDR3 protein: CASSLEGSGQETQYF
J gene: TRBJ1-2; V gene: TRBV4-2; CDR3 protein: CASSQVHDGRSGYTF
J gene: TRBJ1-3; V gene: TRBV7-9; CDR3 protein: CASSPWTGAGNTIYF
J gene: TRBJ1-5; V gene: TRBV4-1; CDR3 protein: CASSQEWGGLNQPQHF
J gene: TRBJ1-2; V gene: TRBV4-1; CDR3 protein: CASSQDAGLPGNTF
J gene: TRBJ2-5; V gene: TRBV7-9; CDR3 protein: CASSLVAETQYF
J gene: TRBJ1-5; V gene: TRBV7-2; CDR3 protein: CASSPRERNAQHF
J gene: TRBJ1-4; V gene: TRBV6-5; CDR3 protein: CASSSLGEVGAEKLFF
J gene: TRBJ1-2; V gene: TRBV5-1; CDR3 protein: CASSLEQPGYGYTF
J gene: TRBJ2-2; V gene: TRBV5-4; CDR3 protein: CASSLAFSRTANTGELFF
J gene: TRBJ2-7; V gene: TRBV2; CDR3 protein: CASSLAEVAYEQYF